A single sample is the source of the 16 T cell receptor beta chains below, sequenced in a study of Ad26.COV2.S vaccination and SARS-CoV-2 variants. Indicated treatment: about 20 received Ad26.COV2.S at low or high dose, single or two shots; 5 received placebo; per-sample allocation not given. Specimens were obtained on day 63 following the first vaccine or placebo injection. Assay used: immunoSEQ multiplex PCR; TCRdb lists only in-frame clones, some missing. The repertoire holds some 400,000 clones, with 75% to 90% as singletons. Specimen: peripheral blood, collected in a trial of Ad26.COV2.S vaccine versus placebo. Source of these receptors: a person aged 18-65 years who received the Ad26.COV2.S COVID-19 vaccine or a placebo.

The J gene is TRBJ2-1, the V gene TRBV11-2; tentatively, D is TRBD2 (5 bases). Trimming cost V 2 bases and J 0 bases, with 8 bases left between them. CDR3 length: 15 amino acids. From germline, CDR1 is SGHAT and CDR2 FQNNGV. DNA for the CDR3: TGTGCCAGCAGCTTATCCGGGAACTCCTACAATGAGCAGTTCTTC. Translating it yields CASSLSGNSYNEQFF.

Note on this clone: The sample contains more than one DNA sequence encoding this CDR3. CDR3 loop: CASSQDLLGETQYF. The CDR3 nucleotides are TGTGCCAGCAGCCAAGATCTTTTGGGAGAGACCCAGTACTTC. The rearrangement links TRBV4-2 to TRBJ2-5; D gene ambiguous. V was clipped by 0 bases and J by 4 bases, with 9 bases between them. This CDR3 region has 14 residues. In germline, CDR1 is LGHNA, CDR2 YNFKEQ.

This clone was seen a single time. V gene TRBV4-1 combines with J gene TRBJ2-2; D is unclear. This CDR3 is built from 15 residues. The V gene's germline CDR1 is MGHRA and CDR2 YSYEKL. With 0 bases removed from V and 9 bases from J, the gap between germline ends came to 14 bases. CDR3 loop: CASSQDDSHLRELFF. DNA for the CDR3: TGCGCCAGCAGCCAAGACGATAGTCATTTGCGGGAGCTGTTTTTT.

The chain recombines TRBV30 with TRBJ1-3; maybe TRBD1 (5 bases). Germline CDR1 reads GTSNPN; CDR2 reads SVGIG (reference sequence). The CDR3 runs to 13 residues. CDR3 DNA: TGTGCGACGCAGACCGGGGGGACGGACACCATATATTTT. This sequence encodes CATQTGGTDTIYF.

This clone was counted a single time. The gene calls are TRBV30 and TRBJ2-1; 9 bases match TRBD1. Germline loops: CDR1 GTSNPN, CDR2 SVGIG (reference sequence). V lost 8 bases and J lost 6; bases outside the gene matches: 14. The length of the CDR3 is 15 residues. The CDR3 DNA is TGTGCCAGCAAATATACAGGGGGCCCCCCCAATGAGCAGTTCTTC. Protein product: CASKYTGGPPNEQFF.

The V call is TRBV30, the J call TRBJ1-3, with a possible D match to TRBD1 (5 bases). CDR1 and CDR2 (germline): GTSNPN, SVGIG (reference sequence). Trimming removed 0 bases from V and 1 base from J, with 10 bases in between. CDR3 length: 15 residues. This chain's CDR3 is CAWSVGLHSGNTIYF. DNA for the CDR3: TGTGCCTGGAGTGTGGGGCTTCATTCTGGAAACACCATATATTTT.

CDR3 residues: CASSHIAGGSYNEQFF. Written as DNA, the CDR3 is TGTGCCAGCAGCCACATAGCGGGAGGGTCCTACAATGAGCAGTTCTTC. The genes are TRBV14 and TRBJ2-1, with 11 bases identical to TRBD2. The CDR3 has 16 residues. Germline V lookup: CDR1 SGHDN, CDR2 FVKESK. Germline trimming cut 3 bases from V and 1 base from J; bases unmatched to any gene: 2.

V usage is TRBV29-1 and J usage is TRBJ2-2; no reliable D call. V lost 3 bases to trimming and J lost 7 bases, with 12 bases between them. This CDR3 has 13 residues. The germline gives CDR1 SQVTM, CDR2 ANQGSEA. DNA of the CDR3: TGCAGCGTTGATCAGGTGTCTGGCGGGGAGCTGTTTTTT. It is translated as CSVDQVSGGELFF.

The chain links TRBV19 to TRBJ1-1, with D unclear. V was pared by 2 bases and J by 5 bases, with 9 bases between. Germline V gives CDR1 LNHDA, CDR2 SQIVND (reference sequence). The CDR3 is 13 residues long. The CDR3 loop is CASSIPGGTEAFF. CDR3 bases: TGTGCCAGTAGTATACCGGGTGGGACTGAAGCTTTCTTT. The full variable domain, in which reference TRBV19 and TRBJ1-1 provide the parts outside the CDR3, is DGGITQSPKYLFRKEGQNVTLSCEQNLNHDAMYWYRQDPGQGLRLIYYSQIVNDFQKGDIAEGYSVSREKKESFPLTVTSAQKNPTAFYLCASSIPGGTEAFFGQGTRLTVV.

The CDR3 region has the DNA TGTGCCTGGAGTGTCGAGGGGGTACTCCCACCGGGACAGGGGAACTATGGCTACACCTTC. This codes for CAWSVEGVLPPGQGNYGYTF. The rearrangement joins TRBV30 to TRBJ1-2; 10 nucleotides match TRBD1. Germline V gene lookup returns CDR1 GTSNPN and CDR2 SVGIG (reference sequence). V lost 0 bases to trimming and J lost 2 bases; unmatched junction nucleotides: 18. The CDR3 covers 20 residues.

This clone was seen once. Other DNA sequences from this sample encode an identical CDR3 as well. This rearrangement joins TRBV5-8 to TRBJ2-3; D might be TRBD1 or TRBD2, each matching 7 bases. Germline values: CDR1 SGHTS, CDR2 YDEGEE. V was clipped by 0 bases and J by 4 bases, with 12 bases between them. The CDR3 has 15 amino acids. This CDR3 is CASSLAAGGADTQYF. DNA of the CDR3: TGTGCCAGCAGCTTGGCTGCAGGGGGGGCAGATACGCAGTATTTT.

Here the CDR3 DNA reads TGTGCCAGCAGCTTAAGAGCCCACGGCGGGGAGCTGTTTTTT. Translating it yields CASSLRAHGGELFF. This rearrangement joins TRBV7-8 to TRBJ2-2; D gene ambiguous. The germline CDR1 and CDR2 sequences are SGHVS and FQNEAQ. The CDR3 length is 14 residues. The germline V and J ends were trimmed by 2 bases and 7 bases, with 11 bases remaining between them.

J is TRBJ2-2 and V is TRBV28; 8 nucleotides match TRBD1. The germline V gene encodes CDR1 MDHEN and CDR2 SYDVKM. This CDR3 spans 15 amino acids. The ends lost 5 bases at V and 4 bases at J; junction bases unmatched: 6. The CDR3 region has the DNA TGTGCCAGCAGTCTTGGACAGGGTAGCACCGGGGAGCTGTTTTTT. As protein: CASSLGQGSTGELFF.

The CDR3 DNA reads as TGCAGCGTTGGGGGAGGACACTACTACGAGCAGTACTTC. It encodes CSVGGGHYYEQYF. The chain joins TRBV29-1 to TRBJ2-7; TRBD2 is a possible D gene (6 bases). Trimming removed 4 bases from V and 3 bases from J, with 13 bases in between. The CDR3 is 13 amino acids. Germline V gives CDR1 SQVTM, CDR2 ANQGSEA.

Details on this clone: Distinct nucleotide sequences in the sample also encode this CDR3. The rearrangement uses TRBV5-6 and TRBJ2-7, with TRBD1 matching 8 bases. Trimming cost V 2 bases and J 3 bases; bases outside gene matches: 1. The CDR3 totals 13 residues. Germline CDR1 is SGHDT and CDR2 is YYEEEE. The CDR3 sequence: CASSLTGGYEQYF. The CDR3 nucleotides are TGTGCCAGCAGCTTAACAGGGGGCTACGAGCAGTACTTC.

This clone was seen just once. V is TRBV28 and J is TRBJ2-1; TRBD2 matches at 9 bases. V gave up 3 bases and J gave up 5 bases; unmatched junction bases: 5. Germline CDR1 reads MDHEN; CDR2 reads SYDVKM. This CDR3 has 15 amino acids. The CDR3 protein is CASSFGGLANNEQFF. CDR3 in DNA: TGTGCCAGCAGTTTTGGGGGACTAGCCAACAATGAGCAGTTCTTC.